This is a list of T cell receptor beta chains from one sample in a study of naive CD8 T cells in extremely preterm neonates. Here immunoSEQ multiplex PCR was the method, and the copy in TCRdb shows in-frame clones only, minus some. The sample shows roughly 5,500 clones, around 97% of them seen only once. Sequences were obtained from naive CD8+ T cells from blood. These receptors originate from a human donor in good health. CDR3s include the opening cysteine and the closing phenylalanine or tryptophan. The D gene is left open where the match is weak. Clone sizes are given selectively: once, few, many, or a class where the clone is expanded.

v_call: TRBV7-9
d_call: -
j_call: TRBJ1-1
clone_size: -
cdr3_aa: CASSAPQRKNTEAFF
cdr3_nt: TGTGCCAGCAGCGCCCCACAGAGAAAGAACACTGAAGCTTTCTTT

v_call: TRBV7-7
d_call: -
j_call: TRBJ2-5
clone_size: -
cdr3_aa: CASSPGLYEETQYF
cdr3_nt: TGTGCCAGCAGCCCGGGACTGTACGAAGAGACCCAGTACTTC

v_call: TRBV28
d_call: TRBD1
j_call: TRBJ1-1
clone_size: -
cdr3_aa: CASYPNTGQMNTEAFF
cdr3_nt: TGTGCCAGCTACCCTAATACGGGACAGATGAACACTGAAGCTTTCTTT

v_call: TRBV9
d_call: -
j_call: TRBJ1-2
clone_size: -
cdr3_aa: CASGPGVNYGYTF
cdr3_nt: TGTGCCAGCGGTCCGGGGGTTAACTATGGCTACACCTTC

v_call: TRBV15
d_call: -
j_call: TRBJ1-5
clone_size: -
cdr3_aa: CATSTPRSEGPQPQHF
cdr3_nt: TGTGCCACCAGCACCCCCCGGTCTGAGGGCCCCCAGCCCCAGCATTTT

v_call: TRBV19
d_call: TRBD1
j_call: TRBJ1-2
clone_size: -
cdr3_aa: CAIQDRGPSGGYTF
cdr3_nt: TGTGCCATCCAGGACAGGGGGCCGTCAGGTGGCTACACCTTC

v_call: TRBV5-1
d_call: -
j_call: TRBJ1-6
clone_size: -
cdr3_aa: CASSPRRLDNSPLHF
cdr3_nt: TGCGCCAGCAGCCCACGACGGCTAGACAATTCACCCCTCCACTTT

v_call: TRBV4-1
d_call: -
j_call: TRBJ2-5
clone_size: -
cdr3_aa: CASSQDWSQETQYF
cdr3_nt: TGCGCCAGCAGCCAAGATTGGAGCCAAGAGACCCAGTACTTC

v_call: TRBV28
d_call: -
j_call: TRBJ2-1
clone_size: -
cdr3_aa: CASSPRRQGSYNEQFF
cdr3_nt: TGTGCCAGCAGTCCAAGGAGGCAGGGGTCCTACAATGAGCAGTTCTTC

v_call: TRBV6-5
d_call: -
j_call: TRBJ1-6
clone_size: -
cdr3_aa: CASSPSGGNNSPLHF
cdr3_nt: TGTGCCAGCAGCCCCTCGGGGGGAAATAATTCACCCCTCCACTTT

v_call: TRBV14
d_call: -
j_call: TRBJ1-2
clone_size: -
cdr3_aa: CASSQANYGYTF
cdr3_nt: TGTGCCAGCAGCCAGGCCAACTATGGCTACACCTTC

v_call: TRBV5-4
d_call: -
j_call: TRBJ1-2
clone_size: -
cdr3_aa: CASSRGLDYGYTF
cdr3_nt: TGTGCCAGCAGCCGCGGGCTGGACTATGGCTACACCTTC

v_call: TRBV19
d_call: -
j_call: TRBJ1-5
clone_size: -
cdr3_aa: CASSIFGMGQPQHF
cdr3_nt: TGTGCCAGTAGTATATTCGGGATGGGTCAGCCCCAGCATTTT

v_call: TRBV6-5
d_call: -
j_call: TRBJ1-2
clone_size: once
cdr3_aa: CASSYLTGNGYTF
cdr3_nt: TGTGCCAGCAGTTACTTAACAGGGAACGGCTACACCTTC

v_call: TRBV4-2
d_call: TRBD2
j_call: TRBJ2-1
clone_size: -
cdr3_aa: CASSQGLAGAAVFNEQFF
cdr3_nt: TGTGCCAGCAGCCAAGGCCTAGCGGGGGCCGCGGTGTTCAATGAGCAGTTCTTC

v_call: TRBV19
d_call: -
j_call: TRBJ2-2
clone_size: -
cdr3_aa: CASMAGESGGELFF
cdr3_nt: TGTGCCAGTATGGCAGGGGAATCCGGCGGGGAGCTGTTTTTT

v_call: TRBV7-6
d_call: TRBD1
j_call: TRBJ2-1
clone_size: once
cdr3_aa: CASSFGPGQGTNEQFF
cdr3_nt: TGTGCCAGCAGCTTTGGGCCGGGACAGGGGACCAATGAGCAGTTCTTC

v_call: TRBV7-8
d_call: -
j_call: TRBJ1-2
clone_size: -
cdr3_aa: CASSQNRDLLGYGYTF
cdr3_nt: TGTGCCAGCAGCCAAAACAGGGACCTATTGGGATATGGCTACACCTTC

v_call: TRBV5-6
d_call: -
j_call: TRBJ1-2
clone_size: once
cdr3_aa: CASSLESPGGLDGYTF
cdr3_nt: TGTGCCAGCAGCTTGGAAAGCCCGGGGGGGTTGGATGGCTACACCTTC

v_call: TRBV5-1
d_call: -
j_call: TRBJ1-5
clone_size: -
cdr3_aa: CASSLTGLNQPQHF
cdr3_nt: TGCGCCAGCAGCCTGACGGGACTCAATCAGCCCCAGCATTTT

v_call: TRBV9
d_call: -
j_call: TRBJ2-6
clone_size: -
cdr3_aa: CASSVQTASSGANVLTF
cdr3_nt: TGTGCCAGCAGCGTACAGACAGCTAGCTCTGGGGCCAACGTCCTGACTTTC

v_call: TRBV9
d_call: -
j_call: TRBJ1-2
clone_size: once
cdr3_aa: CASSGVDGNYRYGYTF
cdr3_nt: TGTGCCAGCAGCGGTGTGGACGGGAATTATCGCTATGGCTACACCTTC

v_call: TRBV4-1
d_call: -
j_call: TRBJ1-3
clone_size: -
cdr3_aa: CASSQDRGSGNTIYF
cdr3_nt: TGCGCCAGCAGCCAAGATCGGGGTTCGGGAAACACCATATATTTT

v_call: TRBV19
d_call: TRBD2
j_call: TRBJ2-7
clone_size: once
cdr3_aa: CASTRDYGGGTHYEQYF
cdr3_nt: TGTGCCAGTACGAGGGACTACGGCGGGGGGACCCACTACGAGCAGTACTTC

v_call: TRBV28
d_call: TRBD1
j_call: TRBJ1-2
clone_size: -
cdr3_aa: CASSPMATGDYGYTF
cdr3_nt: TGTGCCAGCAGTCCCATGGCGACAGGGGACTATGGCTACACCTTC

v_call: TRBV4-1
d_call: -
j_call: TRBJ1-1
clone_size: few
cdr3_aa: CASSQGHSGNTEAFF
cdr3_nt: TGCGCCAGCAGCCAAGGTCACAGCGGGAACACTGAAGCTTTCTTT

v_call: TRBV7-8
d_call: -
j_call: TRBJ2-1
clone_size: -
cdr3_aa: CASSFPRTNPILYNEQFF
cdr3_nt: TGTGCCAGCAGCTTCCCGAGGACTAATCCTATCCTTTACAATGAGCAGTTCTTC

v_call: TRBV9
d_call: -
j_call: TRBJ2-3
clone_size: -
cdr3_aa: CASSEGRGANTDTQYF
cdr3_nt: TGTGCCAGCAGCGAGGGACGGGGGGCGAACACAGATACGCAGTATTTT

v_call: TRBV9
d_call: -
j_call: TRBJ1-2
clone_size: -
cdr3_aa: CASRGGGSYGYTF
cdr3_nt: TGTGCCAGCAGGGGAGGGGGGTCCTATGGCTACACCTTC

v_call: TRBV7-9
d_call: TRBD1
j_call: TRBJ1-2
clone_size: -
cdr3_aa: CASSFPTGGFSGYTF
cdr3_nt: TGTGCCAGCAGCTTCCCGACAGGGGGCTTTAGTGGCTACACCTTC

v_call: TRBV29-1
d_call: -
j_call: TRBJ2-7
clone_size: -
cdr3_aa: CSVEVTGARGEQYF
cdr3_nt: TGCAGCGTTGAAGTGACAGGAGCCCGGGGTGAGCAGTACTTC

v_call: TRBV19
d_call: -
j_call: TRBJ1-1
clone_size: -
cdr3_aa: CASRGRMDNTEAFF
cdr3_nt: TGTGCCAGTAGGGGGCGTATGGACAACACTGAAGCTTTCTTT

v_call: TRBV19
d_call: -
j_call: TRBJ1-5
clone_size: -
cdr3_aa: CASSTPGQPQHF
cdr3_nt: TGTGCCAGTAGCACGCCAGGACAGCCCCAGCATTTT

v_call: TRBV9
d_call: TRBD2
j_call: TRBJ2-3
clone_size: -
cdr3_aa: CASSVGTSGGADTQYF
cdr3_nt: TGTGCCAGCAGCGTTGGGACTAGCGGGGGGGCAGATACGCAGTATTTT

v_call: TRBV6-1
d_call: TRBD1
j_call: TRBJ2-2
clone_size: -
cdr3_aa: CASSQNRGRPGELFF
cdr3_nt: TGTGCCAGCAGCCAGAACAGGGGTCGTCCCGGGGAGCTGTTTTTT

v_call: TRBV4-1
d_call: -
j_call: TRBJ2-1
clone_size: -
cdr3_aa: CASSQHSSYNEQFF
cdr3_nt: TGCGCCAGCAGCCAACACAGCTCCTACAATGAGCAGTTCTTC

v_call: TRBV6-1
d_call: -
j_call: TRBJ2-1
clone_size: -
cdr3_aa: CASSEWVSVNEQFF
cdr3_nt: TGTGCCAGCAGTGAATGGGTTAGCGTCAATGAGCAGTTCTTC

v_call: TRBV9
d_call: -
j_call: TRBJ2-1
clone_size: -
cdr3_aa: CASSVDQTAYNEQFF
cdr3_nt: TGTGCCAGCAGCGTAGACCAGACAGCCTACAATGAGCAGTTCTTC

v_call: TRBV29-1
d_call: -
j_call: TRBJ1-2
clone_size: -
cdr3_aa: CSVDAGTYGYTF
cdr3_nt: TGCAGCGTTGATGCGGGGACCTATGGCTACACCTTC

v_call: TRBV4-3
d_call: TRBD1
j_call: TRBJ1-4
clone_size: -
cdr3_aa: CASSQDLPGTEPFFEKLFF
cdr3_nt: TGCGCCAGCAGCCAGGACCTTCCGGGGACAGAACCCTTTTTTGAAAAACTGTTTTTT

v_call: TRBV19
d_call: -
j_call: TRBJ1-4
clone_size: -
cdr3_aa: CASSVTGFGVEKLFF
cdr3_nt: TGTGCCAGTAGTGTCACAGGTTTTGGAGTTGAAAAACTGTTTTTT

v_call: TRBV19
d_call: TRBD1
j_call: TRBJ1-3
clone_size: -
cdr3_aa: CASSIGTGGGNTIYF
cdr3_nt: TGTGCCAGTAGTATCGGGACAGGAGGTGGAAACACCATATATTTT

v_call: TRBV4-1
d_call: TRBD1
j_call: TRBJ2-5
clone_size: -
cdr3_aa: CASSLRQGGQETQYF
cdr3_nt: TGCGCCAGCAGCCTACGACAGGGGGGACAAGAAACCCAGTACTTC

v_call: TRBV4-1
d_call: -
j_call: TRBJ1-5
clone_size: -
cdr3_aa: CASSQEEGYHNQPQHF
cdr3_nt: TGCGCCAGCAGCCAGGAGGAGGGATACCACAATCAGCCCCAGCATTTT

v_call: TRBV5-6
d_call: -
j_call: TRBJ1-3
clone_size: -
cdr3_aa: CASSFPGRSSGNTIYF
cdr3_nt: TGTGCCAGCAGCTTTCCGGGTCGCAGCTCTGGAAACACCATATATTTT

v_call: TRBV28
d_call: TRBD2
j_call: TRBJ2-1
clone_size: -
cdr3_aa: CASSFGAGGYNEQFF
cdr3_nt: TGTGCCAGCAGTTTTGGAGCGGGGGGTTACAATGAGCAGTTCTTC

v_call: TRBV23-1
d_call: TRBD1
j_call: TRBJ1-5
clone_size: once
cdr3_aa: CASSRGEGTGDIRGNQPQHF
cdr3_nt: TGCGCCAGCAGTCGAGGAGAGGGGACAGGGGACATTAGGGGCAATCAGCCCCAGCATTTT

v_call: TRBV4-1
d_call: -
j_call: TRBJ2-2
clone_size: -
cdr3_aa: CASSQETRGELFF
cdr3_nt: TGCGCCAGCAGCCAAGAAACTCGCGGGGAGCTGTTTTTT